The T cell receptor (beta chain) described here comes from a study of beta chain features in type 1 diabetes. Study summary: Healthy donors, compared against patients, showed similar age, gender and cell yields. The examined sorted cells totaled approximately 100 million across samples.

Broader study findings: PCR might favor shorter templates, but any such skew would affect patients and controls equally.

On this clone itself: Its antigen is not known.

Sorting based on CD45RO/CCR7/CD25/CD127/CD95/CD27 separated CD4+ naive, central memory, regulatory and stem cell-like memory cells. CDR1 is SGHTA, CDR2 FQGNSA, per germline. The V gene end was trimmed by 5 bases and the J gene end by 2 bases; junction bases not matched to a gene: 5. The CDR3 totals 16 residues. Expressed TCRB transcripts were sequenced because the entire RNA isolate underwent reverse transcription. Libraries were prepared by immunoSEQ multiplex PCR; TCRdb keeps only in-frame clonotypes and omits some of them. The top ten hold about 2.2% of the sample, which has tens of thousands of clones, about 55% seen once.

Sequencing used Tregs from blood. This TCR was recovered from a woman between 18 and 29 years old in good health. The chain links TRBV7-2 to TRBJ1-5; 11 positions match TRBD1. CDR3 amino acids: CASSGQGAGGNQPQHF. DNA for the CDR3: TGTGCCAGCAGCGGACAGGGGGCGGGCGGCAATCAGCCCCAGCATTTT.